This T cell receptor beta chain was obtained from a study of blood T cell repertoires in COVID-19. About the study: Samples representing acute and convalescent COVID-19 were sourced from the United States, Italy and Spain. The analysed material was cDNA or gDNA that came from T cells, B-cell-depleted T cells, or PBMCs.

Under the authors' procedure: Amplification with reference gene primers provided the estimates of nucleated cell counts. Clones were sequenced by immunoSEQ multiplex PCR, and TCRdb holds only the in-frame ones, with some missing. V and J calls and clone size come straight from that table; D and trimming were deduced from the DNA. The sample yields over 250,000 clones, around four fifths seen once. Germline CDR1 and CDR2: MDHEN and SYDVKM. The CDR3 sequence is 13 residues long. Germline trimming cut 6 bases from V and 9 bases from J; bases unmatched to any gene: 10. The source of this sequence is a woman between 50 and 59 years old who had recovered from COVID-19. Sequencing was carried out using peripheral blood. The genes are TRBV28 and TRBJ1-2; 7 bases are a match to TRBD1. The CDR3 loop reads CASRNRDRHSYTF. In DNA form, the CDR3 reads TGTGCCAGCAGAAACCGGGACAGACACAGCTACACCTTC.